This T cell receptor (beta chain) was found in a study of blood T cell repertoires in COVID-19 (dated by TCRdb to 2018 to 2021). About the full investigation: Collaborator samples came from the United States, Italy and Spain and covered acute and convalescent phases of COVID-19. Deeply sampled blood TCRbeta repertoires from subjects exposed to, actively infected with, or recovered from COVID-19 were included in the dataset. Where available, HLA class I and class II types were obtained from metadata supplied by the sample provider rather than from assay-based typing. Nearly every sample came with metadata listing a de-identified subject ID, COVID-19 status, age in years and sex. The repertoires were released in a freely available public database intended as a resource for research on the immune response to SARS-CoV-2. The material from the prospective study consisted of cDNA or gDNA derived from T cells, B-cell-depleted T cells, or PBMCs. The samples were drawn from the first 160 participants of the ongoing ImmuneRACE study and from 950 to 1,500 subjects provided by 6 global collaborators.

Overall study outcomes, separate from this receptor: The quantity of clinical and demographic metadata differed by source and by participant and was supplied without curation.

V and J are trimmed by 7 bases and 5 bases, and the gene matches miss 5 bases of the junction. The CDR3 spans 12 residues, from the cysteine through the phenylalanine. Only the CDR3 region is kept as DNA, spanning 36 bases read in frame from base 1. CDR1 and CDR2, per the germline V gene (reference sequence), are GTSNPN and SVGIG. Another Seattle source contributed samples from volunteer blood donors who had recovered from COVID-19. Each collaborating institution followed its own protocols to collect whole blood in K2EDTA tubes. For TCRbeta analysis, collaborators shipped samples as frozen whole blood, isolated PBMCs, or DNA extracted from either of those sample types. Details on this clone: Its antigen remains undetermined. Base qualities are missing; no much larger clone stands one base away.

TCRbeta CDR3 regions were amplified from genomic DNA by means of the immunoSEQ Assay, a bias-controlled multiplex PCR. In the source study's methods: The number of nucleated cells in each sample was estimated by amplification of reference gene primers within the assay. To quantify the absolute abundance of each unique TCRbeta CDR3 rearrangement, sequence reads were collapsed and filtered. For each sample, productive Simpson clonality was calculated as the square root of Simpson's diversity index across productive rearrangements. TCRdb re-hosts the immuneACCESS table, in-frame sequences only. Its copies lack some clones; in the studies checked, an unresolved V gene accounts for under half of them, and the cause for the rest is not known. The V and J calls and the clone size are those of that table, but D and trimming were determined from the DNA. The sample profile shows 100,000 to 150,000 clones; roughly 84% of them were found once. Roughly an eighth of the sample is held by the ten biggest clonotypes.

The chain is encoded by TRBV30 joined to TRBJ1-5, with 7 bases matching TRBD1. The sample comprised peripheral blood. The TCR comes from a woman in her twenties or thirties who had recovered from COVID-19. The CDR3 amino acid sequence is: CALDRDDQPQHF. The DNA sequence is given as TGTGCCTTAGACAGGGACGATCAGCCCCAGCATTTT.